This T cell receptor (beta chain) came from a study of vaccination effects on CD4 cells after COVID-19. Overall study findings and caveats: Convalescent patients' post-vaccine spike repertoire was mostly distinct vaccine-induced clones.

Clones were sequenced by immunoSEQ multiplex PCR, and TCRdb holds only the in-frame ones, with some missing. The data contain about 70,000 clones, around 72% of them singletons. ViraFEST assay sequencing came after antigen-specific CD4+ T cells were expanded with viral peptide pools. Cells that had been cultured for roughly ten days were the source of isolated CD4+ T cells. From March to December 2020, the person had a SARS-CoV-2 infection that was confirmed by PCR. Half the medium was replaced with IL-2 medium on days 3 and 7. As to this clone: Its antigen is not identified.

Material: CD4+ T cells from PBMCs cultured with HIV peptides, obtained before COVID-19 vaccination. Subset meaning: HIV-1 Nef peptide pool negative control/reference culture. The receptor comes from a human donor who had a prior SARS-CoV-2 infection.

This chain's CDR3 is CASRRDPAGADTQYF. CDR3 sequence (DNA): TGTGCCAGCAGACGCGATCCAGCGGGAGCAGATACGCAGTATTTT. The V and J genes are TRBV6-5 and TRBJ2-3; 8 bases line up with TRBD2. V was clipped by 6 bases and J by 4 bases; unmatched bases: 9. Germline V gene data show CDR1 as MNHEY and CDR2 as SVGAGI. The CDR3 consists of 15 residues.